This TCR beta chain emerged from a study of immune evolution from preneoplasia to lung adenocarcinoma. On the study more broadly: HLA loss of heterozygosity: around 6.5% AIS, about 15% MIA, about 30% ADC, none AAH.

A remark on this clone: Its specificity is unknown.

The study, taken as a whole, reports: Later-stage lesions appeared to have more T cells, more diversity, less clonality.

Trimming cost V 7 bases and J 1 base, with 10 bases left between them. The CDR3 length is 13 residues. In germline, CDR1 is MNHNY, CDR2 SVGAGI (reference sequence). Method: immunoSEQ multiplex PCR; TCRdb's copy keeps in-frame clones and lacks some. The sample holds around 2,400 clones, 70% to 85% seen once. The sample consisted of FFPE lung adenocarcinoma in situ tissue. This receptor was obtained from a person aged 65 to 85 with lung adenocarcinoma. The chain couples TRBV6-6 to TRBJ2-5; a weak D match, TRBD1 (6 bases). In nucleotides, the CDR3 is TGTGCCAGCACCGACAGGACCCAAGAGACCCAGTACTTC. Translation gives CASTDRTQETQYF.